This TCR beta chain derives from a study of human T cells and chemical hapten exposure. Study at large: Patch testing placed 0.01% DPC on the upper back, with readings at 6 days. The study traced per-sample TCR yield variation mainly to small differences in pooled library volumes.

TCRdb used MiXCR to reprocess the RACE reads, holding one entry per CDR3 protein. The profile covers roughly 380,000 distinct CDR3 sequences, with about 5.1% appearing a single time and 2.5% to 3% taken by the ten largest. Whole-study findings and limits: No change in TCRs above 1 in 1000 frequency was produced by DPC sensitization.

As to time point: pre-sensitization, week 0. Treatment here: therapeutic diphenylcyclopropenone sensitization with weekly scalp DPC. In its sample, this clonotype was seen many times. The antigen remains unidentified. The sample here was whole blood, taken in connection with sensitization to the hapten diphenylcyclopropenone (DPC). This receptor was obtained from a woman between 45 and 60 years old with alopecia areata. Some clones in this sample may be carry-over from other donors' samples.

The CDR3 reads CSARSSGSSYNEQFF. The CDR3 nucleotides read TGCAGTGCTAGAAGTAGCGGGAGCTCCTACAATGAGCAGTTCTTC. The chain joins TRBV20-1 to TRBJ2-1; 9 bases fit TRBD2. Germline V lookup: CDR1 DFQATT, CDR2 SNEGSKA (reference sequence). The CDR3 sequence is 15 residues long. The J segment lost 0 bases and the V segment lost 2 bases, leaving 2 bases of the junction unmatched.